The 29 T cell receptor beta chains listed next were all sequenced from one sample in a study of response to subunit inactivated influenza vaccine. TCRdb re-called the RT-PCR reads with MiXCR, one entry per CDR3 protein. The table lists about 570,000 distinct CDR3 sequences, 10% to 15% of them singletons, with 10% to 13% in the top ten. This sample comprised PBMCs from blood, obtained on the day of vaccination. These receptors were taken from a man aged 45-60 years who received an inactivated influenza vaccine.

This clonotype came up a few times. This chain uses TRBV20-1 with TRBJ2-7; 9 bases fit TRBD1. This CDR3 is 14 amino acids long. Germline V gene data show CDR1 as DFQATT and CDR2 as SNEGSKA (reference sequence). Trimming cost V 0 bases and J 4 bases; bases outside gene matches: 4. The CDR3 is CSAREPGQGYEQYF. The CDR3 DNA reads TGCAGTGCTAGAGAACCGGGACAGGGTTACGAGCAGTACTTC.

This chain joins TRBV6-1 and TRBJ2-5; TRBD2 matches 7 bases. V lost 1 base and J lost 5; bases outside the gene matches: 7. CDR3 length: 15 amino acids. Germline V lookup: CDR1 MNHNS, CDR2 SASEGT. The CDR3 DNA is TGTGCCAGCAGTGAAGAGGGACTAACGCGGGAGACCCAGTACTTC. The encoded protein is CASSEEGLTRETQYF.

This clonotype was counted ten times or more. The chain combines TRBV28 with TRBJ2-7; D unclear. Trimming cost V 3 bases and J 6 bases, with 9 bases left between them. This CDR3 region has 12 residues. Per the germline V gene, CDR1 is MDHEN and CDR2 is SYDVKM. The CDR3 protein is CASSLSRAEQYF. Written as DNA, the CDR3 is TGTGCCAGCAGTTTGAGTAGAGCCGAGCAGTACTTC.

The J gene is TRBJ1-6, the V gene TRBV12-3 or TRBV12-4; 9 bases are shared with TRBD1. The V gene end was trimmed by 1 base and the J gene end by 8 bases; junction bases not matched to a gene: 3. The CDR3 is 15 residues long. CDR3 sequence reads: CASSLGGQGHSPLHF. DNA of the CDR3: TGTGCCAGCAGTTTAGGGGGACAGGGTCATTCACCCCTCCACTTT.

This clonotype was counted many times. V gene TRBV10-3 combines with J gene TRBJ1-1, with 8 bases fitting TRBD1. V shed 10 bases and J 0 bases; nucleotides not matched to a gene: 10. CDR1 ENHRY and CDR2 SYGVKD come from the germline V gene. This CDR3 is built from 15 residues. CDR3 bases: TGTGCCACAATACAGGGGGGCGGCGTGAACACTGAAGCTTTCTTT. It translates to CATIQGGGVNTEAFF.

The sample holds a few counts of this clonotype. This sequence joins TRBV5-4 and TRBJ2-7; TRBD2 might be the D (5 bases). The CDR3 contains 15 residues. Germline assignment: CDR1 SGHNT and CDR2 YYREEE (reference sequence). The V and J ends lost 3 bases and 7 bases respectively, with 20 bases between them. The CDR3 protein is CASSSRDGLSGEQYF. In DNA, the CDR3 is TGTGCCAGCAGCTCCCGAGATGGACTGTCGGGTGAGCAGTACTTC.

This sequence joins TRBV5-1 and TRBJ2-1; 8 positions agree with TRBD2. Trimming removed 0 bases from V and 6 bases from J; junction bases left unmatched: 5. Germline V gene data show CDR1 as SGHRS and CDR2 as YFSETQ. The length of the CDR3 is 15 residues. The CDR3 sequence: CASSLAAGVGNEQFF. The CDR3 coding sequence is TGCGCCAGCAGCTTGGCAGCGGGAGTTGGCAATGAGCAGTTCTTC.

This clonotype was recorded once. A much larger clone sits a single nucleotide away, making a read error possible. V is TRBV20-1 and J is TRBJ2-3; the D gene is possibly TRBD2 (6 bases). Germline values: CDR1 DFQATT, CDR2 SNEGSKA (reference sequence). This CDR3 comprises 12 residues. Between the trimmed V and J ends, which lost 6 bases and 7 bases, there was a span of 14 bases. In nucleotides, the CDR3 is TGCAGTGCCACTAGCTTGACATATACGCAGTATTTT. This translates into CSATSLTYTQYF.

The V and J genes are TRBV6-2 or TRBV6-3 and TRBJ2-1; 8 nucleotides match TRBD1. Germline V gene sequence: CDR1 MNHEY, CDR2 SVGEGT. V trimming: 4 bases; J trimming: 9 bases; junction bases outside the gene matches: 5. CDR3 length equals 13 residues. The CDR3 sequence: CASSSTGGSEQFF. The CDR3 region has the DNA TGTGCCAGCAGTTCTACAGGGGGAAGTGAGCAGTTCTTC.

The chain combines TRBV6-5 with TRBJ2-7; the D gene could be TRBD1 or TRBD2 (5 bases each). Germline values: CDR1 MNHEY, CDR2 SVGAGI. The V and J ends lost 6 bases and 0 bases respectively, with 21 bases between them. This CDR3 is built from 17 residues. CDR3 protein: CASSYQGDGVSSYEQYF. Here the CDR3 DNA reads TGTGCCAGCAGCTATCAGGGTGACGGGGTGAGCTCCTACGAGCAGTACTTC.

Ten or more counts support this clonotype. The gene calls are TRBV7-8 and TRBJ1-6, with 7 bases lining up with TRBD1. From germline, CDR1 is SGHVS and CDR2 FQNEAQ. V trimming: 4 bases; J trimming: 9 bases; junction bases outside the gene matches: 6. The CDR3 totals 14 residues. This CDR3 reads CASSSTGNFSPLHF. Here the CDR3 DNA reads TGTGCCAGCAGCTCGACAGGGAATTTTTCACCCCTCCACTTT.

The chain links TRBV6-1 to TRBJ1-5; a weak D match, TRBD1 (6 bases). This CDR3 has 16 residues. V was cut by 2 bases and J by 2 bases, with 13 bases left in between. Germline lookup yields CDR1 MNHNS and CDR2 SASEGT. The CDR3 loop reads CASSESGAGGNQPQHF. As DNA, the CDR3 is TGTGCCAGCAGTGAATCAGGGGCGGGGGGCAATCAGCCCCAGCATTTT.

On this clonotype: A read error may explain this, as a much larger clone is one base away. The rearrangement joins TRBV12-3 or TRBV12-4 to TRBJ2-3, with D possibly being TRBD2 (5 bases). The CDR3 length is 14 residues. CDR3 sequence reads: CARSLFGGTDTQYF. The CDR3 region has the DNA TGTGCCAGAAGTTTGTTCGGGGGCACAGATACGCAGTATTTT.

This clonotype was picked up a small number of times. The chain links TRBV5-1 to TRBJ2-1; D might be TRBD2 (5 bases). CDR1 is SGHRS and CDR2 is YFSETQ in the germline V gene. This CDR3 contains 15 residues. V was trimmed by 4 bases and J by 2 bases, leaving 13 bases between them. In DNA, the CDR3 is TGCGCCAGCAGCCCCGGACTGAACACCTACAATGAGCAGTTCTTC. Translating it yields CASSPGLNTYNEQFF.

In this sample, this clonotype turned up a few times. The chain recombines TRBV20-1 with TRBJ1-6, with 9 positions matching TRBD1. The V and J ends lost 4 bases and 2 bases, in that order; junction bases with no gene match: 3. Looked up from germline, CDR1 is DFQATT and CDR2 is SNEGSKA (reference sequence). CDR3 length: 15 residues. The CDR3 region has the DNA TGCAGTGCTACCGGGACAGGGCCCTATAATTCACCCCTCCACTTT. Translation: CSATGTGPYNSPLHF.

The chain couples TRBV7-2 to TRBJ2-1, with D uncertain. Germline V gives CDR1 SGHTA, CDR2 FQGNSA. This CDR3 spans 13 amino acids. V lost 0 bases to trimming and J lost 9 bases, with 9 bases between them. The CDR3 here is CASSLAMSSEQFF. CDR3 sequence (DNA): TGTGCCAGCAGCTTAGCGATGTCTAGTGAGCAGTTCTTC.

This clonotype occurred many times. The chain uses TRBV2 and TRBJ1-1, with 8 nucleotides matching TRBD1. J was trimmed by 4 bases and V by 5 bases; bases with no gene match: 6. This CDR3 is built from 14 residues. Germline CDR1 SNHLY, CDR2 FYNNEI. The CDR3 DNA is TGTGCCAGCAGTCTACAGGGGGGATCCACTGAAGCTTTCTTT. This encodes CASSLQGGSTEAFF.

The CDR3 DNA reads TGTGCCAGCAGCTTAGAGGTAGCGGGAGTCTACGAGCAGTACTTC. This translates into CASSLEVAGVYEQYF. This rearrangement joins TRBV7-9 to TRBJ2-7, with 9 bases matching TRBD2. The CDR3 spans 15 residues. CDR1 is SEHNR and CDR2 is FQNEAQ in the germline V gene (reference sequence). The junction had 4 bases not matched to a gene; V was cut back by 1 base and J by 3 bases.

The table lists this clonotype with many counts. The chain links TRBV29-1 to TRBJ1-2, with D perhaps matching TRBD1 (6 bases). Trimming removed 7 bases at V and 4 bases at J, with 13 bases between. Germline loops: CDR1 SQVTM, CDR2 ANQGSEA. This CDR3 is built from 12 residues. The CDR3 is CSAHRALYGYTF. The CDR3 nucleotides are TGCAGCGCCCACAGGGCGCTCTATGGCTACACCTTC.

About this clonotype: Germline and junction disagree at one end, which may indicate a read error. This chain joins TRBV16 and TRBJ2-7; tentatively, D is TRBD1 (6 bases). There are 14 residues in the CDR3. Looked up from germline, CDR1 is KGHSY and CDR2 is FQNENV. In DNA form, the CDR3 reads TGTGCCAGCATCCAAGCTGACAGGCCCTACGAGCAGTACTTC. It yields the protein CASIQADRPYEQYF.

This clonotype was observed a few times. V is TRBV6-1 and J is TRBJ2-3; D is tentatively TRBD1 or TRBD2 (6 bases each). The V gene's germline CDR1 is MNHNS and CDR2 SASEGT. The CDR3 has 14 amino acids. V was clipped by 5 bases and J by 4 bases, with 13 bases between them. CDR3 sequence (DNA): TGTGCCAGCAGTCCAGGGGAGGATCCAGATACGCAGTATTTT. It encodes CASSPGEDPDTQYF.

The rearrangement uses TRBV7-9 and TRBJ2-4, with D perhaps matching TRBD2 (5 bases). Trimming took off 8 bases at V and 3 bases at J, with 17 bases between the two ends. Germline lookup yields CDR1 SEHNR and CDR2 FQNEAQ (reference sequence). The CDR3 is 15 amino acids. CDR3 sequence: CASGARVEGKNIQYF. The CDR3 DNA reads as TGTGCCAGCGGAGCCCGGGTAGAGGGCAAAAACATTCAGTACTTC.

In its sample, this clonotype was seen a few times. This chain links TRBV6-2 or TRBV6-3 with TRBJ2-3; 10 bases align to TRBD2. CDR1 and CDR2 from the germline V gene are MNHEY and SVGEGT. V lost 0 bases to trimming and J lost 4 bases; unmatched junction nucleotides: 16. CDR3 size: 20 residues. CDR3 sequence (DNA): TGTGCCAGCAGTTACTCCGATCGGCTAGCGGGAGTGAGGAGGGCAGATACGCAGTATTTT. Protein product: CASSYSDRLAGVRRADTQYF.

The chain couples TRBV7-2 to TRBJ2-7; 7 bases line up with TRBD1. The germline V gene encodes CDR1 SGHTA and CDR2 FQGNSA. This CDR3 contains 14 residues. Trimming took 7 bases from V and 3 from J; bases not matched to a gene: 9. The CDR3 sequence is CASNKQGTSYEQYF. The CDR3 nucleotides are TGTGCCAGCAACAAACAGGGGACGAGCTACGAGCAGTACTTC.

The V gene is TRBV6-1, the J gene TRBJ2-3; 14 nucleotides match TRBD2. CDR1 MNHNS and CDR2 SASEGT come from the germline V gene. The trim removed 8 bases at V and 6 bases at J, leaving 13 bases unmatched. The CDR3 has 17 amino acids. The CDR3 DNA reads TGTGCCAGCGAAGGACTAGCGGGGGGTGCCGCGTCGGATACGCAGTATTTT. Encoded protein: CASEGLAGGAASDTQYF.

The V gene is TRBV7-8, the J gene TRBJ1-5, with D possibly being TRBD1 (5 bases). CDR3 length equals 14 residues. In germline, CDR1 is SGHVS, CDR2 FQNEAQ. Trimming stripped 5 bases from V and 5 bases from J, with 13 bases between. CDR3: CASSRDRQYQPQHF. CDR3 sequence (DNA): TGTGCCAGCAGCCGAGACAGACAGTATCAGCCCCAGCATTTT.

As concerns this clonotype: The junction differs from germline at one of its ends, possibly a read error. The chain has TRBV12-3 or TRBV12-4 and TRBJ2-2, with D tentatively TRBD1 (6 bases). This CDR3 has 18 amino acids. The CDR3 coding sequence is TGTGCCAGCTGTTTAGCGCGGACAGACAAACTAACCACCGGGGAGCTGTTTTTT. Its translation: CASCLARTDKLTTGELFF.

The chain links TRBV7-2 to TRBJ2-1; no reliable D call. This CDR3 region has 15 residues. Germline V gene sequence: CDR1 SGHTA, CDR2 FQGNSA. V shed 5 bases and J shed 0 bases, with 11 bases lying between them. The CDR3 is CASSERHPSYNEQFF. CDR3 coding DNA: TGTGCCAGCAGCGAGCGACACCCCTCCTACAATGAGCAGTTCTTC.

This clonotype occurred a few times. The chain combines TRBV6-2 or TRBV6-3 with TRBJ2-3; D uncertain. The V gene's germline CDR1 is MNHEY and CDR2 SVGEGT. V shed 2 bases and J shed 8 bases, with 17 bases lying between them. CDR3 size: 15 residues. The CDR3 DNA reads TGTGCCAGCAGTTACATTCCAGCGAGAGAAAGTACGCAGTATTTT. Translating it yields CASSYIPARESTQYF.